This TCR beta chain appears in the sequencing data of a study of shared clonotypes between healthy human individuals. This clone has ten or more counts. Its antigen is unidentified. Because the CDR3's place on the DNA is in doubt, the DNA is left out and the CDR3 is given as listed by TCRdb. The repertoire was sequenced with immunoSEQ multiplex PCR; TCRdb's copy has only in-frame clones and lacks some. This table holds 450,000 to 500,000 clones, about 72% found once. Study observations and caveats: Clonotype sharing across donors was expected to vary with sequencing depth.

The CDR3 region is 17 residues in length, termini included. The specimen sequenced was PBMCs. The J gene is TRBJ2-1, the V gene TRBV12-1; the table's D call of TRBD2 was not tested on the DNA. TRBV12-1 is a recognized pseudogene. The receptor was isolated from a middle-aged woman in good health. Some clones in this sample may be carry-over from other donors' samples. CDR3 amino acids: CASSFWASGNIANEQFF.